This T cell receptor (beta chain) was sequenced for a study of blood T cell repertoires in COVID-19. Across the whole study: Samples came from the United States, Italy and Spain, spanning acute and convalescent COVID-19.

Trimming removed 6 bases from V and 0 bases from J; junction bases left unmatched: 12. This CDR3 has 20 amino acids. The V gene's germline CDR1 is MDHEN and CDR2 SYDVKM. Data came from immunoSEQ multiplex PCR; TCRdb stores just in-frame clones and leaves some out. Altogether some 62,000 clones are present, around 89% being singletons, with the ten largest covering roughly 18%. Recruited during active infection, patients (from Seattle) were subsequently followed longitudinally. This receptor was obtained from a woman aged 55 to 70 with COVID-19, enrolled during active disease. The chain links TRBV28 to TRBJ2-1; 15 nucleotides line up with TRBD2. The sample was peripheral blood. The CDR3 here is CASSQTPGLAGGSSYNEQFF. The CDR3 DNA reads TGTGCCAGCAGCCAGACACCCGGACTAGCGGGAGGGAGCTCCTACAATGAGCAGTTCTTC.